This T cell receptor (beta chain) appears in the sequencing data of a study of cytomegalovirus exposure and HLA in healthy donors. Findings and limits, study-wide: Fewer N-insertions than the 666-donor mean were reportedly shown by an Asian-associated ancestry cluster in a later analysis.

Germline CDR1 LNHNV, CDR2 YYDKDF (reference sequence). V was cut by 3 bases and J by 7 bases, with 6 bases left in between. This CDR3 spans 11 amino acids. PCR used 60 Vbeta primers and 13 Jbeta primers. Authors' processing steps: The count from a later analysis was some 80 million unique TCR beta chains, some 12 million of them shared. TCRdb keeps only in-frame clones here, not all; method: immunoSEQ multiplex PCR. The DNA was the basis for D and trimming; V, J and clone size are from that table. This table holds approximately 77,000 clones, roughly four fifths found once. This clone was observed a few times. Its matching antigen is unknown.

The TCR comes from a male donor in good health and CMV-seropositive. The chain uses TRBV15 and TRBJ1-2; D is unclear. The sequencing input was PBMCs. The CDR3 spells CATSRGSGYTF. The CDR3 DNA reads as TGTGCCACCAGCAGGGGCAGTGGCTACACCTTC.